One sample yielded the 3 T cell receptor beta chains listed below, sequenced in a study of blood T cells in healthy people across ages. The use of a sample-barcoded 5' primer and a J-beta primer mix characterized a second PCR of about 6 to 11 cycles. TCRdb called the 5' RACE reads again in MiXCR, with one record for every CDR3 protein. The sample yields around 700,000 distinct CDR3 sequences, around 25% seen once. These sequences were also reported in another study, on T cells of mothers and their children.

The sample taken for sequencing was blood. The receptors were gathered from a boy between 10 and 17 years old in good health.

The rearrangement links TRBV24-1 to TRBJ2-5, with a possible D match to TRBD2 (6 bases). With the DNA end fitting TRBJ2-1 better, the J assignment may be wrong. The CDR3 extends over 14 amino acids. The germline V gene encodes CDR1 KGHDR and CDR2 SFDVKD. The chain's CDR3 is CATSDFGRGNEQFF. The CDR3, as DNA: TGTGCCACCAGTGATTTTGGGCGGGGAAATGAGCAGTTCTTC.

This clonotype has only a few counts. The CDR3 sequence: CASSQDETNKNIQYF. For the CDR3, the DNA is TGTGCCAGCAGCCAAGACGAGACTAACAAAAACATTCAGTACTTC. This chain links TRBV4-2 with TRBJ2-4; D perhaps matches TRBD2 (5 bases). Trimming took off 0 bases at V and 3 bases at J, with 9 bases between the two ends. Germline V gene lookup returns CDR1 LGHNA and CDR2 YNFKEQ. The CDR3 runs to 15 residues.

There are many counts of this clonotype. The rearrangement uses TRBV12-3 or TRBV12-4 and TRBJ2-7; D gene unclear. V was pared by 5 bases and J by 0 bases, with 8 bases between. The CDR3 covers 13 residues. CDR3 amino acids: CASSPLDSYEQYF. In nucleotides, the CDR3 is TGTGCCAGCAGTCCCCTGGACTCCTACGAGCAGTACTTC.